These 26 T cell receptor beta chains were sequenced from one sample in a study of neurological immune-mediated disorders. TCRdb analysed the 5' RACE reads with MiXCR anew, one entry per CDR3 protein. The data show roughly 80,000 distinct CDR3 sequences, with approximately 17% seen just once and approximately 15% held by the top ten. The sample taken for sequencing was PBMCs. Receptors were obtained from a woman aged 40-49 years in good health.

This clonotype was seen at least ten times. The rearrangement uses TRBV9 and TRBJ2-2, with TRBD1 matching over 7 bases. Germline assignment: CDR1 SGDLS and CDR2 YYNGEE. V gave up 6 bases and J gave up 1 base; unmatched junction bases: 3. CDR3 size: 14 residues. The CDR3 DNA follows: TGTGCCAGCACCAGACAGGGGAACACCGGGGAGCTGTTTTTT. Residues: CASTRQGNTGELFF.

CDR3 nucleotides: TGCGCCAGCAGCTTGAATCCCTATTCACCCCTCCACTTT. This translates into CASSLNPYSPLHF. The genes are TRBV5-1 and TRBJ1-6; D remains ambiguous. V lost 1 base and J lost 8, with 7 bases in between. The germline V gene has CDR1 SGHRS and CDR2 YFSETQ. CDR3 length: 13 residues.

This clonotype was recorded at least ten times. This chain joins TRBV7-8 and TRBJ2-3; D is uncertain. CDR3 length equals 12 residues. Per germline, CDR1 SGHVS and CDR2 FQNEAQ. V was trimmed by 2 bases and J by 4 bases, leaving 4 bases between them. The CDR3: CASSLLPDTQYF. CDR3 coding DNA: TGTGCCAGCAGCTTATTGCCAGATACGCAGTATTTT.

This clonotype was observed many times. The CDR3 DNA sequence: TGTGCCAGCAGCGTAGCTTACGGGGGCGGAGAGACCCAGTACTTC. It is translated as CASSVAYGGGETQYF. This chain links TRBV9 with TRBJ2-5; D possibly uses TRBD1 or TRBD2 (6 bases each). CDR1 is SGDLS and CDR2 is YYNGEE in the germline V gene. Between the trimmed V and J ends, which lost 0 bases and 4 bases, there was a span of 13 bases. CDR3 length: 15 amino acids.

The rearrangement uses TRBV7-2 and TRBJ1-4; no firm D call. The CDR3 loop spans 14 amino acids. V gave up 1 base and J gave up 4 bases, with 7 bases separating them. Germline CDR1 SGHTA, CDR2 FQGNSA. The CDR3 DNA sequence: TGTGCCAGCAGCTTAGGACGGATTAATGAAAAACTGTTTTTT. As protein: CASSLGRINEKLFF.

CDR3 DNA sequence: TGTGCCAGCAGCTGGGGGTCTTCAGCGGGGACCAAATCCTACGAGCAGTACGTC. Translation: CASSWGSSAGTKSYEQYV. The genes are TRBV5-4 and TRBJ2-7; TRBD2 matches 7 bases. The germline V gene encodes CDR1 SGHNT and CDR2 YYREEE (reference sequence). V gave up 3 bases and J gave up 1 base; unmatched junction bases: 16. This CDR3 has 18 amino acids.

The CDR3 sequence: CASSPPGTGLRDEQFF. DNA of the CDR3: TGTGCCAGCAGCCCGCCCGGGACAGGGCTTAGGGATGAGCAGTTCTTC. The genes are TRBV5-5 and TRBJ2-1, with TRBD1 identical over 9 bases. Germline CDR1 SGHKS, CDR2 YYEKEE (reference sequence). The junction had 13 bases not matched to a gene; V was cut back by 4 bases and J by 8 bases. This CDR3 has 16 amino acids.

This clonotype was detected only a few times. The V and J genes are TRBV6-2 or TRBV6-3 and TRBJ1-1; D remains ambiguous. Germline CDR1 reads MNHEY; CDR2 reads SVGEGT. Trimming took off 0 bases at V and 2 bases at J, with 10 bases between the two ends. The CDR3 consists of 15 residues. The CDR3 protein is CASSYSIASNTEAFF. As DNA, the CDR3 is TGTGCCAGCAGTTACTCGATTGCAAGCAACACTGAAGCTTTCTTT.

V and J are TRBV3-1 and TRBJ2-2; 7 bases map to TRBD1. The CDR3 runs to 15 residues. Looked up from germline, CDR1 is LGHDT and CDR2 is YNNKEL (reference sequence). The J segment lost 4 bases and the V segment lost 1 base, leaving 3 bases of the junction unmatched. DNA for the CDR3: TGTGCCAGCAGCCAAGGGGGACAGTTCACCGGGGAGCTGTTTTTT. Residues: CASSQGGQFTGELFF.

This clonotype was counted many times. The chain has TRBV5-1 and TRBJ1-2; D call uncertain. The CDR3 has 15 amino acids. Trimming removed 0 bases from V and 1 base from J, with 10 bases in between. The V gene's germline CDR1 is SGHRS and CDR2 YFSETQ. For the CDR3, the DNA is TGCGCCAGCAGCTTGGACGTCTCCTATAACTATGGCTACACCTTC. It translates to CASSLDVSYNYGYTF. Together with reference TRBV5-1 and TRBJ1-2, the CDR3 gives the full variable domain: KAGVTQTPRYLIKTRGQQVTLSCSPISGHRSVSWYQQTPGQGLQFLFEYFSETQRNKGNFPGRFSGRQFSNSRSEMNVSTLELGDSALYLCASSLDVSYNYGYTFGSGTRLTVV.

This clonotype came up many times. The chain combines TRBV6-2 or TRBV6-3 with TRBJ2-2; possibly TRBD2 for D (6 bases). The CDR3 is 13 amino acids. Per germline, CDR1 MNHEY and CDR2 SVGEGT. V lost 8 bases and J lost 4, with 11 bases in between. This CDR3 is CASVRDFTGELFF. In nucleotides, the CDR3 is TGTGCCAGCGTTAGGGACTTCACCGGGGAGCTGTTTTTT.

This clonotype was detected many times. V usage is TRBV7-2 and J usage is TRBJ2-4; D is undetermined. The CDR3 consists of 14 residues. Germline loops: CDR1 SGHTA, CDR2 FQGNSA. Trimming left V 6 bases short and J 3 bases short, with 12 bases between. The DNA for the CDR3 is TGTGCCAGCAGTACCGATCGGGTCAAAAACATTCAGTACTTC. It specifies CASSTDRVKNIQYF.

This clonotype was detected many times. The chain has TRBV20-1 and TRBJ2-7; TRBD2 is a possible D gene (6 bases). Germline loops: CDR1 DFQATT, CDR2 SNEGSKA (reference sequence). The CDR3 length is 14 residues. The V end was cut by 5 bases, the J end by 0 bases, with 14 bases between. CDR3 residues: CSADGGLSSYEQYV. CDR3 DNA sequence: TGCAGTGCTGACGGGGGTCTGAGCTCCTACGAGCAGTACGTC.

The sample holds a few counts of this clonotype. This chain uses TRBV9 with TRBJ2-7; the match to TRBD2 covers 14 bases. The CDR3 has 15 residues. Trimming removed 4 bases from V and 3 bases from J; junction bases left unmatched: 3. Germline CDR1 SGDLS, CDR2 YYNGEE. CDR3 amino acids: CASSPGLAGGYEQYF. The CDR3 DNA reads as TGTGCCAGCAGCCCCGGACTAGCGGGGGGCTACGAGCAGTACTTC.

This clonotype was detected only a few times. The chain uses TRBV5-1 and TRBJ2-3; D is uncertain. With 4 bases removed from V and 6 bases from J, the gap between germline ends came to 12 bases. This CDR3 has 13 amino acids. Germline V lookup: CDR1 SGHRS, CDR2 YFSETQ. The DNA for the CDR3 is TGCGCCAGCAGCGGAGAGTTTGGGGATACGCAGTATTTT. This sequence encodes CASSGEFGDTQYF.

The chain has TRBV4-3 and TRBJ2-2, with 9 bases fitting TRBD1. The germline gives CDR1 LGHNA, CDR2 YSLEER. V trimming: 8 bases; J trimming: 5 bases; junction bases outside the gene matches: 15. The CDR3 loop spans 17 amino acids. The CDR3 loop is CASVQDEGTGRTGELFF. In DNA form, the CDR3 reads TGCGCCAGCGTCCAGGACGAGGGGACAGGGAGAACCGGGGAGCTGTTTTTT.

This clonotype was seen repeatedly, ten times or more. A junction boundary mismatches the germline segment, possibly from a read error. The chain combines TRBV5-1 with TRBJ2-5; 7 bases line up with TRBD1. CDR3 length: 15 amino acids. CDR1 is SGHRS, CDR2 YFSETQ, per germline. This CDR3 is CASSLGTDQEGTQYF. CDR3 bases: TGCGCCAGCAGTTTGGGGACAGACCAAGAAGGGACCCAGTACTTC.

At least ten counts were recorded for this clonotype. This chain joins TRBV12-5 and TRBJ2-5; D unresolved. Between the trimmed V and J ends, which lost 0 bases and 5 bases, there was a span of 19 bases. Germline V CDR1 and CDR2: LGHNT, FRNRAP. This CDR3 is built from 17 residues. CDR3 sequence: CASGLVQSWQTGETQYF. CDR3 DNA sequence: TGTGCTAGTGGTTTGGTACAGAGCTGGCAAACTGGGGAGACCCAGTACTTC.

A word on this clonotype: A read error may produce the germline difference seen at one junction end. The chain uses TRBV7-2 and TRBJ2-1; TRBD2 matches 14 bases. CDR3 length: 18 amino acids. Looked up from germline, CDR1 is SGHTA and CDR2 is FQGNSA. The CDR3 sequence: CASRSTSGGVIGDNEQIF. CDR3 coding DNA: TGTGCCAGCAGGTCGACTAGCGGGGGGGTTATTGGCGACAATGAGCAGATCTTC.

The chain employs TRBV4-1 and TRBJ1-1, with D maybe TRBD1 (5 bases). The CDR3 has 16 amino acids. Germline V CDR1 and CDR2: MGHRA, YSYEKL. Trimming stripped 0 bases from V and 4 bases from J, with 15 bases between. CDR3 in amino acids: CASSQDSGAWSTEAFF. The DNA for the CDR3 is TGCGCCAGCAGCCAAGATTCCGGGGCTTGGAGCACTGAAGCTTTCTTT.

This clonotype has at least ten counts. The rearrangement joins TRBV20-1 to TRBJ2-1, with a possible D match to TRBD2 (6 bases). Trimming took 7 bases from V and 10 from J, leaving 23 bases between them. The CDR3 contains 14 residues. Germline CDR1 is DFQATT and CDR2 is SNEGSKA (reference sequence). The CDR3 nucleotides read TGCAGTGTCGATTTTAGCGGAGAGAGGCGAGAGCAGTTCTTC. It yields the protein CSVDFSGERREQFF.

This clonotype was detected ten times or more. V is TRBV6-5 and J is TRBJ2-1; D gene ambiguous. Deletions cut 2 bases from V and 6 bases from J, with 17 bases between. The CDR3 consists of 16 residues. The germline CDR1 and CDR2 sequences are MNHEY and SVGAGI. The CDR3 DNA reads as TGTGCCAGCAGTTACGCCGAGCTCCCAATACCCAATGAGCAGTTCTTC. Protein product: CASSYAELPIPNEQFF.

In its sample, this clonotype was seen a few times. A much larger clone differs by one base, so this may be a read error. This chain joins TRBV6-5 and TRBJ2-3, with 8 bases fitting TRBD2. Germline loops: CDR1 MNHEY, CDR2 SVGAGI. The CDR3 is 16 amino acids. CDR3 sequence: CTSSYSRAGGTDTQYF. CDR3 in DNA: TGTACCAGCAGTTACTCGAGAGCGGGGGGCACAGATACGCAGTATTTT.

This clonotype was detected many times. This sequence joins TRBV7-2 and TRBJ2-5; 8 positions match TRBD1. The V gene's germline CDR1 is SGHTA and CDR2 FQGNSA. There are 14 residues in the CDR3. With V trimmed by 5 bases and J by 4 bases, 6 bases remained unmatched. The CDR3 loop reads CASSKWDRRETQYF. The CDR3 coding sequence is TGTGCCAGCAGCAAGTGGGACAGGAGAGAGACCCAGTACTTC.

The rearrangement joins TRBV4-3 to TRBJ2-3, with D possibly matching TRBD2 (6 bases). The CDR3 has 16 residues. Germline lookup yields CDR1 LGHNA and CDR2 YSLEER. V was pared by 0 bases and J by 2 bases, with 12 bases between. The DNA of the CDR3 is TGCGCCAGCAGCCAAGATCTACGGAGGGTCACAGATACGCAGTATTTT. This translates into CASSQDLRRVTDTQYF.

Ten or more counts support this clonotype. The chain combines TRBV5-6 with TRBJ2-1, with 11 bases fitting TRBD2. This CDR3 is 18 amino acids long. J lost 0 bases, V lost 7 bases, and 12 bases had no gene match. Germline CDR1 SGHDT, CDR2 YYEEEE. The CDR3 DNA follows: TGTGCCAGCCGGTCCGGGACTAGCGGCATTAGCTCCTACAATGAGCAGTTCTTC. It codes for CASRSGTSGISSYNEQFF. The full variable domain, its missing parts supplied by reference TRBV5-6 and TRBJ2-1, is DAGVTQSPTHLIKTRGQQVTLRCSPKSGHDTVSWYQQALGQGPQFIFQYYEEEERQRGNFPDRFSGHQFPNYSSELNVNALLLGDSALYLCASRSGTSGISSYNEQFFGPGTRLTVL.